This TCR beta chain came from a study of shared clonotypes between healthy human individuals. Germline V gene lookup returns CDR1 LGHNA and CDR2 YSLEER. Between the trimmed V and J ends, which lost 0 bases and 3 bases, there was a span of 6 bases. The CDR3 is made up of 13 amino acids. Produced via immunoSEQ multiplex PCR; TCRdb's table is partial and in-frame only. Among 2 million to 2.5 million clones listed, 93% were seen once. In the naive CD8 group, cells lacked CD45RO and were positively selected for CCR7, so terminally differentiated effector memory CD45RA+ cells were left out. The source material was naive CD8+ T cells from PBMCs. The V call is TRBV4-3, the J call TRBJ2-7; D uncertain. The sequence was obtained from a man aged 18 to 35 in good health. Some clones in this sample may be carry-over from other donors' samples. The CDR3 coding sequence is TGCGCCAGCAGCCAAGATCCGGACTACGAGCAGTACTTC. Encoded protein: CASSQDPDYEQYF.